This entry lists 15 T cell receptor beta chains sequenced from one sample in a study of blood T cell repertoires in COVID-19. Assay used: immunoSEQ multiplex PCR; TCRdb lists only in-frame clones, some missing. The sample holds some 120,000 clones, more than 70% seen once. Material: peripheral blood. The receptors derive from a woman aged 30 to 39 who had recovered from COVID-19.

Here the CDR3 reads CASSDSTGNHPSGTEAFF. The CDR3 coding sequence is TGTGCCAGCAGCGATAGTACAGGGAACCACCCGTCGGGCACTGAAGCTTTCTTT. The chain has TRBV25-1 and TRBJ1-1; tentative D call: TRBD1 (6 bases). The CDR3 is made up of 18 amino acids. Trimming removed 6 bases from V and 4 bases from J, with 27 bases in between. Germline-derived CDR1 and CDR2 are MGHDK and SYGVNS.

This chain joins TRBV13 and TRBJ1-2; D uncertain. The CDR3 covers 13 residues. Trimming removed 4 bases from V and 8 bases from J, with 14 bases in between. CDR1 is PRHDT and CDR2 is FYEKMQ in the germline V gene (reference sequence). The CDR3 here is CASSSRKGGGYTF. The CDR3 DNA reads as TGTGCCAGCAGCTCGAGGAAGGGAGGAGGCTACACCTTC. Together with reference TRBV13 and TRBJ1-2, the CDR3 gives the full variable domain: AAGVIQSPRHLIKEKRETATLKCYPIPRHDTVYWYQQGPGQDPQFLISFYEKMQSDKGSIPDRFSAQQFSDYHSELNMSSLELGDSALYFCASSSRKGGGYTFGSGTRLTVV.

This clone came up a few times. Here the CDR3 reads CAISESPSGERKTQYF. The CDR3 DNA is TGTGCCATCAGTGAGTCGCCTAGCGGGGAGCGGAAGACCCAGTACTTC. The rearrangement uses TRBV10-3 and TRBJ2-5; TRBD2 aligns across 9 bases. The germline CDR1 and CDR2 sequences are ENHRY and SYGVKD. The V and J ends lost 0 bases and 6 bases, in that order; junction bases with no gene match: 8. This CDR3 has 16 amino acids.

J is TRBJ1-1 and V is TRBV5-6; possible D gene TRBD1, 5 bases. This CDR3 comprises 14 residues. Deletions cut 3 bases from V and 1 base from J, with 10 bases between. Germline assignment: CDR1 SGHDT and CDR2 YYEEEE. CDR3 sequence: CASSWGVRNTEAFF. In DNA, the CDR3 is TGTGCCAGCAGCTGGGGGGTAAGGAACACTGAAGCTTTCTTT.

The V gene is TRBV3-1 (or the pseudogene TRBV3-2), the J gene TRBJ2-5; the D gene is possibly TRBD2 (6 bases). The length of the CDR3 is 15 residues. Trimming removed 6 bases from V and 5 bases from J, with 19 bases in between. Germline V gene sequence: CDR1 LGHDT, CDR2 YNNKEL (reference sequence). The DNA of the CDR3 is TGTGCCAGCAGTCACACCAGACTAGAGGGGGAGACCCAGTACTTC. This encodes CASSHTRLEGETQYF.

The V gene is TRBV5-1, the J gene TRBJ1-1, with no clear D. V lost 3 bases, J lost 1 base, and 10 bases lay in between. The germline CDR1 and CDR2 sequences are SGHRS and YFSETQ. The CDR3 consists of 14 residues. CDR3 in amino acids: CASSSGLWNTEAFF. For the CDR3, the DNA is TGCGCCAGCAGCTCAGGACTCTGGAACACTGAAGCTTTCTTT.

CDR3 residues: CATSETTSGGALDTQYF. For the CDR3, the DNA is TGTGCCACCAGTGAAACGACTAGCGGGGGGGCCTTAGATACGCAGTATTTT. The chain uses TRBV24-1 and TRBJ2-3, with TRBD2 matching 14 bases. Per the germline V gene, CDR1 is KGHDR and CDR2 is SFDVKD. Unmatched junction bases numbered 7, after V lost 4 bases and J lost 5 bases. This CDR3 contains 17 residues.

V and J are TRBV4-1 and TRBJ2-7; D unclear. Germline lookup yields CDR1 MGHRA and CDR2 YSYEKL. The CDR3 has 15 residues. V gave up 1 base and J gave up 4 bases, with 14 bases separating them. The CDR3 DNA is TGCGCCAGCAGCCAAGCTGCAAGTTCCGGGTACGAGCAGTACTTC. Translated, it gives CASSQAASSGYEQYF.

The V call is TRBV6-1, the J call TRBJ1-2; D ambiguous. Germline values: CDR1 MNHNS, CDR2 SASEGT. This CDR3 is 13 amino acids long. The V end lost 1 base, the J end lost 5 bases, and 8 bases lay between the germline ends. The chain's CDR3 is CASSEDSTYGYTF. CDR3 coding DNA: TGTGCCAGCAGTGAAGACAGTACATATGGCTACACCTTC.

The rearrangement uses TRBV7-2 and TRBJ1-2; unclear D gene. V was cut by 1 base and J by 3 bases, with 9 bases left in between. Germline V gene sequence: CDR1 SGHTA, CDR2 FQGNSA. This CDR3 contains 14 residues. The CDR3 spells CASSLGPADYGYTF. The CDR3 DNA sequence: TGTGCCAGCAGCTTAGGCCCCGCGGACTATGGCTACACCTTC.

J is TRBJ2-3 and V is TRBV20-1; TRBD1 matches at 9 bases. V gave up 5 bases and J gave up 8 bases; unmatched junction bases: 2. Germline assignment: CDR1 DFQATT and CDR2 SNEGSKA (reference sequence). The CDR3 length is 11 residues. The chain's CDR3 is CSAGQGFTQYF. In DNA, the CDR3 is TGCAGTGCTGGACAGGGGTTTACGCAGTATTTT.

Written as DNA, the CDR3 is TGTGCCAGCAGCTTGGGGCAGTTCTACGAGCAGTACTTC. It specifies CASSLGQFYEQYF. This rearrangement joins TRBV7-2 to TRBJ2-7, with D possibly being TRBD1 (5 bases). Germline values: CDR1 SGHTA, CDR2 FQGNSA. Deletions cut 3 bases from V and 3 bases from J, with 9 bases between. The CDR3 loop spans 13 amino acids.

The rearrangement joins TRBV7-8 to TRBJ2-7; D is undetermined. Germline assignment: CDR1 SGHVS and CDR2 FQNEAQ. This CDR3 has 12 residues. V was cut by 0 bases and J by 6 bases, with 6 bases left in between. The CDR3 here is CASSLARSEQYF. CDR3 nucleotides: TGTGCCAGCAGCTTAGCTCGGAGCGAGCAGTACTTC.

The V call is TRBV28, the J call TRBJ2-1; unclear D gene. The CDR3 totals 14 residues. With 2 bases removed from V and 2 bases from J, the gap between germline ends came to 7 bases. In germline, CDR1 is MDHEN, CDR2 SYDVKM. The CDR3, as DNA: TGTGCCAGCAGTTTAGGAGTTCCCTACAATGAGCAGTTCTTC. This gives the protein CASSLGVPYNEQFF.

This clone has a handful of counts. The V call is TRBV9, the J call TRBJ1-1; possibly TRBD1 for D (5 bases). V was cut by 1 base and J by 1 base, with 8 bases left in between. The V gene's germline CDR1 is SGDLS and CDR2 YYNGEE. The CDR3 length is 14 residues. The DNA for the CDR3 is TGTGCCAGCAGCGTATCCGGACAGAACACTGAAGCTTTCTTT. It translates to CASSVSGQNTEAFF.